The clone carrying this T cell receptor (beta chain) was seen only a few times. This CDR3 is built from 14 residues. Unmatched junction bases numbered 2, after V lost 3 bases and J lost 2 bases. Germline values: CDR1 SGHTA, CDR2 FQGNSA. These data come from a study of blood T cells in healthy people across ages. A sample-barcoded 5' primer and a J-beta primer mix were used in a second PCR of roughly 7 to 11 cycles. TCRdb reprocessed the 5' RACE reads via MiXCR and lists one record per CDR3 protein. This repertoire shows around 1.7 million distinct CDR3 sequences, under 30% found once; its top ten account for roughly 8.2%.

The sequence was collected from a woman aged 30 to 39 in good health. Sequencing used blood. The chain links TRBV7-2 to TRBJ2-3; 7 bases are shared with TRBD1. The CDR3 nucleotides are TGTGCCAGCAGCTTTGAGGGGGCCACAGATACGCAGTATTTT. Translation: CASSFEGATDTQYF.